Below are 29 T cell receptor beta chains sequenced from a single sample in a study of blood T cell repertoires in COVID-19. Here immunoSEQ multiplex PCR was the method, and the copy in TCRdb shows in-frame clones only, minus some. This sample has 65,000 to 90,000 clones; 86% occur once, and the top ten carry about 20%. Material for sequencing was peripheral blood. These receptor sequences come from a woman older than 75 in a cohort sampled during active or convalescent COVID-19.

This chain joins TRBV4-1 and TRBJ1-4; 7 positions agree with TRBD1. The CDR3 is made up of 14 amino acids. J lost 6 bases, V lost 1 base, and 2 bases had no gene match. From germline, CDR1 is MGHRA and CDR2 YSYEKL. CDR3 protein: CASSQVTGYEKLFF. DNA of the CDR3: TGCGCCAGCAGCCAAGTGACAGGGTATGAAAAACTGTTTTTT.

The chain links TRBV4-1 to TRBJ1-4, with D possibly being TRBD1 (6 bases). Trimming took off 1 base at V and 5 bases at J, with 11 bases between the two ends. Germline CDR1 and CDR2: MGHRA and YSYEKL. The CDR3 consists of 15 residues. CDR3 amino acids: CASSQGTVENEKLFF. CDR3 DNA: TGCGCCAGCAGCCAAGGGACAGTAGAGAATGAAAAACTGTTTTTT.

The rearrangement uses TRBV3-1 (or the pseudogene TRBV3-2) and TRBJ1-2, with D perhaps matching TRBD1 (6 bases). The germline V and J ends were trimmed by 0 bases and 4 bases, with 9 bases remaining between them. Germline V gene data show CDR1 as LGHDT and CDR2 as YNNKEL (reference sequence). The CDR3 loop spans 14 amino acids. The CDR3: CASSQEQGTYGYTF. As DNA, the CDR3 is TGTGCCAGCAGCCAAGAGCAGGGGACCTATGGCTACACCTTC.

The chain joins TRBV7-8 to TRBJ2-1, with TRBD2 matching over 13 bases. The J segment lost 9 bases and the V segment lost 4 bases, leaving 6 bases of the junction unmatched. Germline V gene sequence: CDR1 SGHVS, CDR2 FQNEAQ. The CDR3 spans 15 residues. The CDR3 region is CASSSGLAGVGEQFF. As DNA, the CDR3 is TGTGCCAGCAGCTCCGGACTAGCGGGAGTCGGTGAGCAGTTCTTC.

The rearrangement uses TRBV5-1 and TRBJ2-7; 9 bases fit TRBD1. V trimming: 2 bases; J trimming: 6 bases; junction bases outside the gene matches: 9. In germline, CDR1 is SGHRS, CDR2 YFSETQ. The CDR3 covers 15 residues. The CDR3 coding sequence is TGCGCCAGCAGCTTACTACCTACAGGGGGCGCCGAGCAGTACTTC. The encoded protein is CASSLLPTGGAEQYF.

This chain links TRBV20-1 with TRBJ2-7, with TRBD2 identical over 7 bases. This CDR3 is built from 14 residues. The J segment lost 7 bases and the V segment lost 3 bases, leaving 12 bases of the junction unmatched. Looked up from germline, CDR1 is DFQATT and CDR2 is SNEGSKA (reference sequence). CDR3 nucleotide sequence: TGCAGTGCTAGTGCCCCCTATGGGGAGGGAGAGCAGTACTTC. It is translated as CSASAPYGEGEQYF.

The chain recombines TRBV2 with TRBJ1-6, with D perhaps TRBD1 (6 bases). The CDR3 runs to 16 residues. V dropped 0 bases and J dropped 12 bases, with 18 bases sitting between them. Looked up from germline, CDR1 is SNHLY and CDR2 is FYNNEI. CDR3 residues: CASSEAVGAGPRPLHF. CDR3 DNA: TGTGCCAGCAGTGAAGCGGTGGGGGCAGGCCCGAGACCCCTCCACTTT. Combining the CDR3 with reference TRBV2 and TRBJ1-6 gives the whole variable domain EPEVTQTPSHQVTQMGQEVILRCVPISNHLYFYWYRQILGQKVEFLVSFYNNEISEKSEIFDDQFSVERPDGSNFTLKIRSTKLEDSAMYFCASSEAVGAGPRPLHFGNGTRLTVT.

The chain couples TRBV5-4 to TRBJ2-2; weak D call: TRBD1 (5 bases). This CDR3 is built from 15 residues. V dropped 2 bases and J dropped 1 base, with 9 bases sitting between them. The V gene's germline CDR1 is SGHNT and CDR2 YYREEE (reference sequence). The CDR3 is CASSFIQGNTGELFF. DNA of the CDR3: TGTGCCAGCAGCTTTATTCAGGGGAACACCGGGGAGCTGTTTTTT.

This clone showed up just a few times. The V call is TRBV7-9, the J call TRBJ2-7, with D perhaps TRBD2 (5 bases). V was cut by 5 bases and J by 2 bases, with 13 bases left in between. This CDR3 region has 14 residues. CDR1 is SEHNR, CDR2 FQNEAQ, per germline (reference sequence). The CDR3, as DNA: TGTGCCAGCAGCCCTACGGGGAAGACCTACGAGCAGTACGTC. Protein sequence: CASSPTGKTYEQYV.

This rearrangement joins TRBV28 to TRBJ2-7, with TRBD1 matching 7 bases. The length of the CDR3 is 14 residues. Germline values: CDR1 MDHEN, CDR2 SYDVKM. The V and J ends lost 7 bases and 2 bases, in that order; junction bases with no gene match: 8. The CDR3 region is CASTYRGNTYEQYF. Here the CDR3 DNA reads TGTGCCAGCACCTACAGGGGTAACACCTACGAGCAGTACTTC.

The rearrangement uses TRBV7-9 and TRBJ2-3, with a possible D match to TRBD2 (5 bases). This CDR3 spans 16 amino acids. The germline gives CDR1 SEHNR, CDR2 FQNEAQ (reference sequence). Trimming left V 1 base short and J 0 bases short, with 11 bases between. The CDR3 DNA reads as TGTGCCAGCAGCTTAGGGCGGGTGACTAGCACAGATACGCAGTATTTT. It is translated as CASSLGRVTSTDTQYF.

The V call is TRBV5-1, the J call TRBJ1-3, with D unresolved. The germline V gene has CDR1 SGHRS and CDR2 YFSETQ. V lost 7 bases and J 0 bases, leaving 14 bases between the germline ends. The CDR3 covers 15 residues. Here the CDR3 reads CASYSPGSSGNTIYF. For the CDR3, the DNA is TGCGCCAGCTACTCTCCAGGTAGCTCTGGAAACACCATATATTTT.

The J gene is TRBJ1-1, the V gene TRBV12-1. TRBV12-1 is assigned pseudogene status. The CDR3 has 16 residues. CDR3 in amino acids: CASSPSRSCGNTEAFF. For the CDR3, the DNA is TGTGCCAGCTCCCCTAGCAGGTCGTGTGGCAACACTGAAGCTTTCTTT.

The rearrangement uses TRBV10-3 and TRBJ1-6; no definite D call. V lost 0 bases, J lost 7 bases, and 10 bases lay in between. The CDR3 is 15 residues long. The germline gives CDR1 ENHRY, CDR2 SYGVKD. CDR3: CAISESAGGNSPLHF. The CDR3 region has the DNA TGTGCCATCAGTGAGTCGGCGGGAGGGAATTCACCCCTCCACTTT.

J is TRBJ2-1 and V is TRBV9; D is ambiguous. CDR3 length equals 16 residues. The V end was cut by 0 bases, the J end by 1 base, with 11 bases between. CDR1 and CDR2 (germline): SGDLS, YYNGEE. CDR3 coding DNA: TGTGCCAGCAGCGTAGGCAGCCCGACTTCCTACAATGAGCAGTTCTTC. This translates into CASSVGSPTSYNEQFF.

CDR3 nucleotides: TGTGCCAGCAGTCGGGACAGAACTTCGTACAATGAGCAGTTCTTC. Translating gives CASSRDRTSYNEQFF. J is TRBJ2-1 and V is TRBV27, with 7 bases lining up with TRBD1. Trimming at V came to 5 bases and at J to 4 bases, leaving 8 bases not matched to a gene. The CDR3 spans 15 residues. Germline CDR1 MNHEY, CDR2 SMNVEV (reference sequence).

This chain joins TRBV4-1 and TRBJ2-5; 10 bases align to TRBD1. The CDR3 sequence is 15 residues long. Looked up from germline, CDR1 is MGHRA and CDR2 is YSYEKL. V was pared by 5 bases and J by 2 bases, with 5 bases of the junction left unmatched. CDR3 DNA sequence: TGCGCCAGCAGCGAAGGGACAGGGGATCAAGAGACCCAGTACTTC. Translation gives CASSEGTGDQETQYF.

The rearrangement joins TRBV5-5 to TRBJ1-2, with D tentatively TRBD1 (6 bases). The CDR3 spans 13 residues. CDR1 is SGHKS, CDR2 YYEKEE, per germline (reference sequence). Trimming took off 1 base at V and 4 bases at J, with 8 bases between the two ends. The CDR3 here is CASSLSDSYGYTF. The CDR3 coding sequence is TGTGCCAGCAGCTTGTCGGACAGCTATGGCTACACCTTC.

This clone was observed a handful of times. The chain has TRBV6-5 and TRBJ1-5, with a tentative D call TRBD1 (5 bases). CDR3 length: 14 amino acids. With 6 bases removed from V and 0 bases from J, the gap between germline ends came to 9 bases. Germline V gives CDR1 MNHEY, CDR2 SVGAGI. CDR3 DNA: TGTGCCAGCAGACAGGACTATAGCAATCAGCCCCAGCATTTT. Protein sequence: CASRQDYSNQPQHF.

The J gene is TRBJ2-7, the V gene TRBV29-1, with a weak D call TRBD2 (5 bases). V lost 4 bases and J 3 bases, leaving 13 bases between the germline ends. The germline V gene has CDR1 SQVTM and CDR2 ANQGSEA. The CDR3 contains 13 residues. CDR3 DNA sequence: TGCAGCGTTGTGAGGGTTCCCGACTACGAGCAGTACTTC. Amino acids: CSVVRVPDYEQYF.

This chain uses TRBV19 with TRBJ1-6; tentatively, D is TRBD1 (6 bases). CDR3 length: 15 amino acids. Looked up from germline, CDR1 is LNHDA and CDR2 is SQIVND (reference sequence). The CDR3, as DNA: TGTGCTACTCAGGGGTTATTATCGGATAATTCACCCCTCCACTTT. Translated, it gives CATQGLLSDNSPLHF.

This chain joins TRBV6-6 and TRBJ2-1, with 9 bases that match TRBD2. Per germline, CDR1 MNHNY and CDR2 SVGAGI (reference sequence). This CDR3 contains 13 residues. V shed 2 bases, J shed 14 bases, and the junction held 7 bases outside the gene matches. The CDR3 spells CASSYGLAGSEFF. DNA for the CDR3: TGTGCCAGCAGTTACGGTCTAGCGGGATCTGAGTTCTTC.

This clone was seen only a few times. The V call is TRBV27, the J call TRBJ1-2; the match to TRBD1 covers 10 bases. Trimming cost V 7 bases and J 2 bases; bases outside gene matches: 4. This CDR3 spans 14 amino acids. CDR1 and CDR2 (germline): MNHEY, SMNVEV (reference sequence). The CDR3 sequence: CASKTGQGNYGYTF. For the CDR3, the DNA is TGTGCCAGCAAAACGGGACAGGGGAACTATGGCTACACCTTC.

The V and J genes are TRBV7-8 and TRBJ1-5, with D possibly being TRBD1 (6 bases). CDR3 length: 17 residues. Germline assignment: CDR1 SGHVS and CDR2 FQNEAQ. V was clipped by 5 bases and J by 3 bases, with 20 bases between them. The CDR3 region is CASSPRSLTGINQPQHF. The DNA for the CDR3 is TGTGCCAGCAGCCCCCGCAGCCTCACAGGGATCAATCAGCCCCAGCATTTT.

The chain combines TRBV7-3 with TRBJ2-5; D remains ambiguous. Deletions cut 1 base from V and 4 bases from J, with 7 bases between. In germline, CDR1 is SGHTA, CDR2 FQGTGA. This CDR3 is built from 13 residues. This chain's CDR3 is CASSLNPSETQYF. In DNA form, the CDR3 reads TGTGCCAGCAGCTTAAATCCCTCAGAGACCCAGTACTTC. Full variable domain (remainder filled in from reference TRBV7-3 and TRBJ2-5): GAGVSQTPSNKVTEKGKYVELRCDPISGHTALYWYRQSLGQGPEFLIYFQGTGAADDSGLPNDRFFAVRPEGSVSTLKIQRTERGDSAVYLCASSLNPSETQYFGPGTRLLVL.

This sequence joins TRBV6-4 and TRBJ1-2, with D possibly TRBD1 on 6 matching bases. Trimming removed 0 bases at V and 5 bases at J, with 10 bases between. CDR1 and CDR2 (germline): MRHNA, SNTAGT. The CDR3 has 14 residues. The CDR3 is CASSDSRGLYGYTF. The CDR3 DNA is TGTGCCAGCAGTGACTCGAGGGGGTTATATGGCTACACCTTC.

The V and J genes are TRBV5-8 and TRBJ1-5, with D unclear. V lost 0 bases, J lost 6 bases, and 13 bases lay in between. CDR1 SGHTS and CDR2 YDEGEE come from the germline V gene. The CDR3 extends over 15 amino acids. The CDR3 DNA sequence: TGTGCCAGCAGCTTGGGGCAGGCGGCGGGTCAGCCCCAGCATTTT. It codes for CASSLGQAAGQPQHF.

The V call is TRBV6-5, the J call TRBJ1-2, with D possibly being TRBD1 (5 bases). Germline-derived CDR1 and CDR2 are MNHEY and SVGAGI. The CDR3 has 12 amino acids. The V and J ends lost 5 bases and 2 bases respectively, with 6 bases between them. CDR3 in amino acids: CASSPGNYGYTF. The CDR3 coding sequence is TGTGCCAGCAGTCCAGGGAACTATGGCTACACCTTC.

This clone showed up just once. This sequence joins TRBV5-1 and TRBJ2-1; 7 nucleotides line up with TRBD2. The CDR3 is 15 residues long. With V trimmed by 4 bases and J by 7 bases, 11 bases remained unmatched. CDR1 is SGHRS and CDR2 is YFSETQ in the germline V gene. This CDR3 reads CASSLSGNYMNEQFF. CDR3 DNA: TGCGCCAGCAGCCTGAGCGGGAATTACATGAATGAGCAGTTCTTC.